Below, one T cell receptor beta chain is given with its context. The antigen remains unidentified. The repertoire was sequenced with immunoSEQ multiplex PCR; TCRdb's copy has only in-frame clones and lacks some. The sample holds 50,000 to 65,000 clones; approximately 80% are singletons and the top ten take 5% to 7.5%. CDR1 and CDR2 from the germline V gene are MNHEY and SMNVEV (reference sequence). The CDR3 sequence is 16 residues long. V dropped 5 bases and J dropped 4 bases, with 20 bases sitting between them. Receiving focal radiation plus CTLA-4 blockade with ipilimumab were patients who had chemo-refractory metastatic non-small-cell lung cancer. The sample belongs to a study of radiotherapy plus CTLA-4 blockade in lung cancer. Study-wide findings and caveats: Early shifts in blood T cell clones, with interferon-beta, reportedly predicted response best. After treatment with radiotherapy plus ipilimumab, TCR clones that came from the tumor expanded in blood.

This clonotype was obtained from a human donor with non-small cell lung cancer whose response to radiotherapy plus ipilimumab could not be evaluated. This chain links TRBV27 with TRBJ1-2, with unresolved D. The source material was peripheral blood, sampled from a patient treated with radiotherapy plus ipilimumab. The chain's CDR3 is CASSTREPPNSYGYTF. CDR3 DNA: TGTGCCAGCAGTACACGGGAACCCCCGAATAGCTATGGCTACACCTTC.